The 12 T cell receptor beta chains in this list originate from one sample, sequenced in a study of Ad26.COV2.S vaccination and SARS-CoV-2 variants (dated by TCRdb to the early 2020s). The sample's treatment or condition label is to be understood as: over 15 received Ad26.COV2.S at low or high dose, single or two shots; roughly five received placebo; per-sample allocation not given. For vaccine and placebo recipients, the sequenced repertoires came from samples collected on day 63 after the first injection. Preparation of the library involved the immunoSEQ multiplex PCR assay. This is the immuneACCESS table as TCRdb keeps it, with only in-frame sequences that have V and J called. A part of the clones is gone; compared with another copy, unresolved V genes explain less than half, and the rest is unexplained. The sample yields some 450,000 clones; about 90% were counted once. The ten largest make up around 4.5% of the sample.

Sequenced here: peripheral blood, sampled in a trial of Ad26.COV2.S vaccine versus placebo. The receptor set was obtained from a person between 18 and 65 years old who received the Ad26.COV2.S COVID-19 vaccine or a placebo.

This clone has just one count. The chain combines TRBV28 with TRBJ2-7, with 8 nucleotides matching TRBD1. The length of the CDR3 is 14 residues. Germline V gene data show CDR1 as MDHEN and CDR2 as SYDVKM. V dropped 8 bases and J dropped 5; count of bases not matched to a gene: 11. The CDR3 reads CASGGRQGRDEQYF. CDR3 DNA sequence: TGTGCCAGCGGGGGCCGACAGGGGCGCGACGAGCAGTACTTC.

The rearrangement links TRBV28 to TRBJ2-5; D remains ambiguous. There are 11 residues in the CDR3. V lost 6 bases, J lost 4 bases, and 6 bases lay in between. CDR1 and CDR2 (germline): MDHEN, SYDVKM. The CDR3 is CASRYRETQYF. In DNA form, the CDR3 reads TGTGCCAGCAGGTATAGAGAGACCCAGTACTTC.

This chain uses TRBV5-4 with TRBJ2-3, with D tentatively TRBD1 (5 bases). Germline V CDR1 and CDR2: SGHNT, YYREEE (reference sequence). V was clipped by 3 bases and J by 7 bases, with 21 bases between them. There are 16 residues in the CDR3. CDR3 sequence (DNA): TGTGCCAGCAGCTCCTGGAGCCAGGGTAGTGGAAATACGCAGTATTTT. It codes for CASSSWSQGSGNTQYF. Using reference TRBV5-4 and TRBJ2-3 for the parts outside the CDR3, the full variable domain is ETGVTQSPTHLIKTRGQQVTLRCSSQSGHNTVSWYQQALGQGPQFIFQYYREEENGRGNFPPRFSGLQFPNYSSELNVNALELDDSALYLCASSSWSQGSGNTQYFGPGTRLTVL.

This chain links TRBV2 with TRBJ1-3; no reliable D call. Germline lookup yields CDR1 SNHLY and CDR2 FYNNEI. The CDR3 spans 13 residues. V was clipped by 4 bases and J by 3 bases, with 7 bases between them. Here the CDR3 DNA reads TGTGCCAGCAGTGGGACTCGTGGAAACACCATATATTTT. This translates into CASSGTRGNTIYF.

J is TRBJ2-1 and V is TRBV19, with D perhaps TRBD1 or TRBD2 (5 bases each). Germline V gene sequence: CDR1 LNHDA, CDR2 SQIVND (reference sequence). The CDR3 contains 12 residues. Trimming cost V 7 bases and J 5 bases, with 9 bases left between them. The CDR3 nucleotides read TGTGCCAGTACCATGGGGGACAATGAGCAGTTCTTC. It translates to CASTMGDNEQFF. Filled out from reference TRBV19 and TRBJ2-1, the complete variable domain reads DGGITQSPKYLFRKEGQNVTLSCEQNLNHDAMYWYRQDPGQGLRLIYYSQIVNDFQKGDIAEGYSVSREKKESFPLTVTSAQKNPTAFYLCASTMGDNEQFFGPGTRLTVL.

The chain couples TRBV14 to TRBJ2-1; 10 bases are a match to TRBD2. Germline assignment: CDR1 SGHDN and CDR2 FVKESK. This CDR3 has 18 amino acids. The J segment lost 4 bases and the V segment lost 3 bases, leaving 12 bases of the junction unmatched. CDR3 nucleotide sequence: TGTGCCAGCAGCCATGCTACGTTGGGGACTAGCGCATACAATGAGCAGTTCTTC. This sequence encodes CASSHATLGTSAYNEQFF. The variable domain in full, completed from reference TRBV14 and TRBJ2-1, reads EAGVTQFPSHSVIEKGQTVTLRCDPISGHDNLYWYRRVMGKEIKFLLHFVKESKQDESGMPNNRFLAERTGGTYSTLKVQPAELEDSGVYFCASSHATLGTSAYNEQFFGPGTRLTVL.

The chain combines TRBV28 with TRBJ2-6, with D hard to call. Per germline, CDR1 MDHEN and CDR2 SYDVKM. V was cut by 3 bases and J by 0 bases, with 6 bases left in between. There are 15 residues in the CDR3. The CDR3 loop is CASSLRSSGANVLTF. The DNA for the CDR3 is TGTGCCAGCAGTTTGAGAAGCTCTGGGGCCAACGTCCTGACTTTC.

The chain recombines TRBV27 with TRBJ2-7, with 14 bases aligning to TRBD2. The germline V gene encodes CDR1 MNHEY and CDR2 SMNVEV (reference sequence). The CDR3 spans 16 residues. The ends lost 9 bases at V and 3 bases at J; junction bases unmatched: 10. The CDR3, as DNA: TGTGCCAGTGGGGGATCCGGGACTAGCGGGAGCTACGAGCAGTACTTC. Translated: CASGGSGTSGSYEQYF.

On this clone itself: Other nucleotide sequences in the sample specify the same CDR3. The chain couples TRBV28 to TRBJ2-1; 7 bases match TRBD2. The V and J ends lost 3 bases and 4 bases, in that order; junction bases with no gene match: 0. Germline CDR1 MDHEN, CDR2 SYDVKM. CDR3 length: 13 amino acids. For the CDR3, the DNA is TGTGCCAGCAGTTTGGGACTATACAATGAGCAGTTCTTC. Its translation: CASSLGLYNEQFF.

The chain recombines TRBV6-2 or TRBV6-3 with TRBJ2-7; 7 nucleotides line up with TRBD2. This CDR3 is 15 amino acids long. J was trimmed by 2 bases and V by 4 bases; bases with no gene match: 8. CDR1 MNHEY and CDR2 SVGEGT come from the germline V gene. Written as DNA, the CDR3 is TGTGCCAGCAGTTCCCGACTAGCTGTTACCTACGAGCAGTACTTC. Translation gives CASSSRLAVTYEQYF.

V usage is TRBV4-1 and J usage is TRBJ2-1, with TRBD1 matching 9 bases. Germline assignment: CDR1 MGHRA and CDR2 YSYEKL. The CDR3 is made up of 14 amino acids. Trimming removed 8 bases from V and 5 bases from J; junction bases left unmatched: 7. CDR3 nucleotides: TGCGCCAGCGCCGGGACAGGGAACGACAATGAGCAGTTCTTC. Its protein product is CASAGTGNDNEQFF.

V and J are TRBV19 and TRBJ2-6; D is undetermined. V shed 0 bases and J shed 3 bases, with 24 bases lying between them. CDR1 is LNHDA, CDR2 SQIVND, per germline (reference sequence). The CDR3 totals 21 residues. CDR3 nucleotide sequence: TGTGCCAGTAGTATAGATCGGAACAGAGTGGGTGGAAGTGGTGGGGCCAACGTCCTGACTTTC. It encodes CASSIDRNRVGGSGGANVLTF.